This T cell receptor beta chain is drawn from a study of T cell repertoires in cytomegalovirus infection. Study-level information: Public TCR beta signatures were indicative of both CMV infection and a matching HLA type. General study points: Cumulative frequency of public TCR beta families picked out carriers of CMV plus the relevant HLA. HLA-C-restricted CMV clonotypes gave the most frequent clonotype in two of eight donors.

Germline loops: CDR1 SGHNT, CDR2 YYREEE (reference sequence). J lost 4 bases, V lost 0 bases, and 7 bases had no gene match. The length of the CDR3 is 16 residues. Each CDR3 protein gets one entry after TCRdb re-called the reads with MiXCR. This table holds about 490,000 distinct CDR3 sequences, more than 15% found once. This clonotype was seen more than once but under ten times. Its cognate antigen is unknown. This rearrangement joins TRBV5-4 to TRBJ2-3; TRBD1 aligns across 8 bases. The sample comprised CD8+ T cells from PBMCs. The clonotype was recovered from a human donor in good health (CMV status not recorded). Some clones in this sample may be carry-over from other donors' samples. CDR3 in DNA: TGTGCCAGCAGCTTGGTAGCAGGGGGCGCAGCAGATACGCAGTATTTT. It translates to CASSLVAGGAADTQYF.